This T cell receptor beta chain was recorded in a study of T-cell reconstitution after alpha-beta-depleted transplantation in children. Remarks on this clonotype: What it recognizes is unknown.

Study observations and caveats: At around two months after transplant, the alpha-beta T cells were reportedly derived from several hundred expanded clones that came from non-depleted graft cells.

TCRbeta library preparation incorporated unique molecular identifiers. MiXCR, applied by TCRdb to the PCR reads, yields one record per CDR3 protein. The sample records 100,000 to 120,000 distinct CDR3 sequences, 6.4% being singletons. Material: PBMCs, mostly from graft donor cells, obtained 360 days after TCRalphabeta/CD19-depleted stem cell transplant. This receptor was obtained from a male patient between 2 and 10 years old who had a stem cell transplant for acute lymphoblastic leukemia, so the T cells may come from the graft donor.

CDR3 sequence (DNA): TGCAGTGCTAACTGGGTCGCAGATACGCAGTATTTT. Translation: CSANWVADTQYF. The chain employs TRBV20-1 and TRBJ2-3, with D unresolved. The CDR3 extends over 12 amino acids. The V gene's germline CDR1 is DFQATT and CDR2 SNEGSKA (reference sequence). V lost 4 bases, J lost 4 bases, and 9 bases lay in between.